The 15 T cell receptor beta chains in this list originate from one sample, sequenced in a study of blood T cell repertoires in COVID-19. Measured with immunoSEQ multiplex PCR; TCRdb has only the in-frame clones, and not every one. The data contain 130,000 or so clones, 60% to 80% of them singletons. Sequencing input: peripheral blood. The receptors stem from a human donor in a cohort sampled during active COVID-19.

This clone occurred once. CDR3 nucleotides: TGTGCCAGCAGCAGACAGGGGGCTAACTATGGCTACACCTTC. This gives the protein CASSRQGANYGYTF. V usage is TRBV2 and J usage is TRBJ1-2, with TRBD1 identical over 9 bases. CDR1 is SNHLY, CDR2 FYNNEI, per germline. The CDR3 extends over 14 amino acids. Unmatched junction bases numbered 2, after V lost 6 bases and J lost 0 bases.

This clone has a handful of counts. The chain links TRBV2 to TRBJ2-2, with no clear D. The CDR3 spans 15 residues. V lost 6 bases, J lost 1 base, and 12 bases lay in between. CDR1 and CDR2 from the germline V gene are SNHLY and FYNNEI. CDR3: CASRRILVNTGELFF. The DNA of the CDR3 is TGTGCCAGCAGGAGGATTCTCGTGAACACCGGGGAGCTGTTTTTT.

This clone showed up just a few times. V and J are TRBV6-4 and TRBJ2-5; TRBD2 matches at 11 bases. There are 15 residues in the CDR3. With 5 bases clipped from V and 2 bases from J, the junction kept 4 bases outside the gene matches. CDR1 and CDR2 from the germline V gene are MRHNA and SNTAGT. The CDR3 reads CASSRGTSGQETQYF. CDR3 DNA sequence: TGTGCCAGCAGTCGCGGGACTAGCGGACAAGAGACCCAGTACTTC.

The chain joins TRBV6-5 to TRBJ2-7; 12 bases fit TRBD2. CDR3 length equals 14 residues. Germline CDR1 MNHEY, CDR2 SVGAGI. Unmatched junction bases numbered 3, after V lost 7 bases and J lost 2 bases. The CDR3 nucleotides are TGTGCCAGCATCCGGACTAGCGGGACCTACGAGCAGTACTTC. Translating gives CASIRTSGTYEQYF.

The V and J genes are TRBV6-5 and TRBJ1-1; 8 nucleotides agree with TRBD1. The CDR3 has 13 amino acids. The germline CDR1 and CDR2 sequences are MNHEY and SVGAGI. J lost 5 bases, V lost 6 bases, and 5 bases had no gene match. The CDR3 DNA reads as TGTGCCAGCAGAGGACAGGGAAGGACTGAAGCTTTCTTT. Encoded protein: CASRGQGRTEAFF.

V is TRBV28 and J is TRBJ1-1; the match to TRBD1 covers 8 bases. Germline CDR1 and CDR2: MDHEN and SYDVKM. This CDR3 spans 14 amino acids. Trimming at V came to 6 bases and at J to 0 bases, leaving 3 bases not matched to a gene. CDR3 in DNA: TGTGCCAGCAGAAACAGGGGGATGAACACTGAAGCTTTCTTT. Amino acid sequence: CASRNRGMNTEAFF.

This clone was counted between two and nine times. CDR3 in DNA: TGTGCCAGCAGTGCGACAGGATCGGATCAGCCCCAGCATTTT. It codes for CASSATGSDQPQHF. The gene calls are TRBV28 and TRBJ1-5; possibly TRBD1 for D (6 bases). With 5 bases removed from V and 5 bases from J, the gap between germline ends came to 13 bases. CDR3 size: 14 residues. The V gene's germline CDR1 is MDHEN and CDR2 SYDVKM.

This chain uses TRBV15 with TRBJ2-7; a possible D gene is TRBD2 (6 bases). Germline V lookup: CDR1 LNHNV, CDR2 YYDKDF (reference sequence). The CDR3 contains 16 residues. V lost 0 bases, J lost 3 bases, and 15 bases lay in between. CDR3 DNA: TGTGCCACCAGCAGAGAAGGACTGGGAGGTGGCTACGAGCAGTACTTC. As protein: CATSREGLGGGYEQYF.

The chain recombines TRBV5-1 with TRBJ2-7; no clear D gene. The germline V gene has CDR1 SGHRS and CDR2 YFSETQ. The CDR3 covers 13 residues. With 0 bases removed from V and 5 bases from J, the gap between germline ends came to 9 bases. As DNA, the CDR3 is TGCGCCAGCAGCTTGGGGCAGGCTGACGAGCAGTACTTC. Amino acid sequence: CASSLGQADEQYF.

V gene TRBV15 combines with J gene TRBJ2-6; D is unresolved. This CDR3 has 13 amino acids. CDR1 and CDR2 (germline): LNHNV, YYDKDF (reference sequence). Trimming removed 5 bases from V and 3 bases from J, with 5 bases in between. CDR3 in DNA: TGTGCCACCAGCCAGGTTGGGGCCAACGTCCTGACTTTC. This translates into CATSQVGANVLTF.

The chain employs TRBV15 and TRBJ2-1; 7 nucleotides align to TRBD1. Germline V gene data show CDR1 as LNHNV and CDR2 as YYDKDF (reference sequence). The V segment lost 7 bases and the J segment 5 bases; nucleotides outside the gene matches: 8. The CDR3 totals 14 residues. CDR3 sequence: CATNRDRAHNEQFF. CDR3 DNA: TGTGCCACCAACCGGGACAGAGCCCACAATGAGCAGTTCTTC.

CDR3 amino acids: CASSPGTSGRTDEQFF. CDR3 coding DNA: TGTGCCAGCAGCCCTGGGACTAGCGGGAGGACGGATGAGCAGTTCTTC. This chain links TRBV27 with TRBJ2-1; 15 bases match TRBD2. The CDR3 extends over 16 amino acids. The V gene's germline CDR1 is MNHEY and CDR2 SMNVEV (reference sequence). The ends lost 6 bases at V and 8 bases at J; junction bases unmatched: 8.

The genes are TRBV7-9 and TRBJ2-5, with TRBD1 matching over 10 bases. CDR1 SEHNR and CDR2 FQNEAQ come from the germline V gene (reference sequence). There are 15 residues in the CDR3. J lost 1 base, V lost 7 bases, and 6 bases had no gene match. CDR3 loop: CASMWTGGFQETQYF. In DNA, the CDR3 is TGTGCCAGCATGTGGACAGGGGGATTCCAAGAGACCCAGTACTTC. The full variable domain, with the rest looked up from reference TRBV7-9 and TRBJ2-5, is DTGVSQNPRHKITKRGQNVTFRCDPISEHNRLYWYRQTLGQGPEFLTYFQNEAQLEKSRLLSDRFSAERPKGSFSTLEIQRTEQGDSAMYLCASMWTGGFQETQYFGPGTRLLVL.

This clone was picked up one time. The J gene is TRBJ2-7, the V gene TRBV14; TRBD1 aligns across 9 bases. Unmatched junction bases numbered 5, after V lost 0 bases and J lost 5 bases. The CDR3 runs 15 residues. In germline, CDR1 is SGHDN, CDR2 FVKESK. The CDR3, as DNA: TGTGCCAGCAGCCAAGAGGGACAGGGAATGGACGAGCAGTACTTC. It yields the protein CASSQEGQGMDEQYF.

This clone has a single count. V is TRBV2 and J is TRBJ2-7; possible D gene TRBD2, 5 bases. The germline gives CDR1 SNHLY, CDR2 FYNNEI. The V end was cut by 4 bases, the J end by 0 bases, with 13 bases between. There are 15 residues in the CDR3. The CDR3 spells CASSASSGPSYEQYF. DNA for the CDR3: TGTGCCAGCAGTGCATCGAGCGGCCCCTCCTACGAGCAGTACTTC. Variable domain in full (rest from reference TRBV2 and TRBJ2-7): EPEVTQTPSHQVTQMGQEVILRCVPISNHLYFYWYRQILGQKVEFLVSFYNNEISEKSEIFDDQFSVERPDGSNFTLKIRSTKLEDSAMYFCASSASSGPSYEQYFGPGTRLTVT.